The 3 T cell receptor beta chains below come from one sample, sequenced in a study of T cell responses to AZD1222 COVID-19 vaccine. Repertoires were generated with immunoSEQ multiplex PCR, while TCRdb's copy carries only in-frame clones and drops some. The sample has about 140,000 clones; 85% to 95% are singletons. Sequenced here: peripheral blood, sampled 28 days after the second AZD1222 dose. The receptors originated from an adult who received the AZD1222 COVID-19 vaccine.

The J gene is TRBJ2-1, the V gene TRBV5-4, with 11 positions matching TRBD2. The CDR3 loop spans 16 amino acids. The germline V gene encodes CDR1 SGHNT and CDR2 YYREEE (reference sequence). The V segment lost 4 bases and the J segment 3 bases; nucleotides outside the gene matches: 6. The CDR3 region has the DNA TGTGCCAGCAGCAGGGGGACTAGCGGAGACTACAATGAGCAGTTCTTC. It encodes CASSRGTSGDYNEQFF.

The J gene is TRBJ2-2, the V gene TRBV5-1; maybe TRBD2 (6 bases). This CDR3 region has 15 residues. Looked up from germline, CDR1 is SGHRS and CDR2 is YFSETQ. Trimming pared 6 bases from V and 4 bases from J, leaving 16 bases between. The CDR3 protein is CASNGGGSGTGELFF. The CDR3 nucleotides read TGCGCCAGCAACGGTGGGGGGAGTGGCACCGGGGAGCTGTTTTTT. Full variable domain (outside the CDR3, taken from reference TRBV5-1 and TRBJ2-2): KAGVTQTPRYLIKTRGQQVTLSCSPISGHRSVSWYQQTPGQGLQFLFEYFSETQRNKGNFPGRFSGRQFSNSRSEMNVSTLELGDSALYLCASNGGGSGTGELFFGEGSRLTVL.

The sample holds a few counts of this clone. The gene calls are TRBV7-2 and TRBJ1-5; weak D call: TRBD1 (5 bases). The V end was cut by 5 bases, the J end by 7 bases, with 12 bases between. CDR1 is SGHTA and CDR2 is FQGNSA in the germline V gene. The CDR3 length is 13 residues. CDR3 bases: TGTGCCAGCAGCCCGTCGGGGGGACAGCCCCAGCATTTT. Protein: CASSPSGGQPQHF.